This TCR beta chain was sequenced during a study of cytomegalovirus exposure and HLA in healthy donors. The sample holds a few counts of this clone. V lost 0 bases and J 2 bases, leaving 11 bases between the germline ends. The CDR3 extends over 15 amino acids. Per the germline V gene, CDR1 is SGDLS and CDR2 is YYNGEE. Use of 60 Vbeta and 13 Jbeta primers characterized the PCR. This table comes from immunoSEQ multiplex PCR, and its TCRdb copy is limited to in-frame clones, with some not included. Seen here are approximately 88,000 clones, 76% observed once, and the top ten hold roughly 4.8%. This receptor was identified in a man aged 25-40 years in good health and CMV-seropositive. This chain links TRBV9 with TRBJ1-1; TRBD1 might be the D (6 bases). The sequenced sample was PBMCs. The DNA of the CDR3 is TGTGCCAGCAGCGTAGGTGGGACATATAACACTGAAGCTTTCTTT. Its translation: CASSVGGTYNTEAFF.